One and the same sample provided the 31 T cell receptor beta chains below, sequenced in a study of neurological immune-mediated disorders (dated by TCRdb to the late 2010s). Library preparation employed 5' RACE. For sequencing, an Illumina HiSeq 2500 was employed. TCRdb ran its own pipeline on the public reads, namely fastp trimming at Q25 and MiXCR clone calling, and kept in-frame beta chains. Here each entry gathers all rows of one CDR3 protein and keeps the most common genes and DNA. Here the sample has about 65,000 distinct CDR3 sequences; approximately 4.1% occur a single time. The ten most abundant clones make up more than 2.5% of the sample. Specimen: PBMCs. The receptors come from a man aged 45-65 years with multiple sclerosis.

V usage is TRBV9 and J usage is TRBJ2-4, with 8 positions matching TRBD2. The germline gives CDR1 SGDLS, CDR2 YYNGEE. V dropped 1 base and J dropped 5; count of bases not matched to a gene: 14. The CDR3 runs 18 residues. The CDR3 coding sequence is TGTGCCAGCAGCGTATCAGCGGGGGCCGTTTTAGGCGAAAACATTCAGTACTTC. It codes for CASSVSAGAVLGENIQYF.

Concerning this clonotype: A read error may be the cause here, since a much bigger clone is one base away. The V gene is TRBV12-3 or TRBV12-4, the J gene TRBJ1-5, with D hard to call. This CDR3 has 13 amino acids. V lost 3 bases, J lost 7 bases, and 10 bases lay in between. DNA of the CDR3: TGTGCCAGCAGTTTGGAGATGCGGCAGCCCCAGCATTTT. Its translation: CASSLEMRQPQHF.

To note about this clonotype: The conserved phenylalanine or tryptophan normally closing the CDR3 is absent here, so this likely arose from a read error. The chain combines TRBV7-9 with TRBJ1-1, with D unclear. Germline V lookup: CDR1 SEHNR, CDR2 FQNEAQ (reference sequence). The ends were cut back, 5 bases at V and 7 bases at J, with 20 bases in the middle. This CDR3 is built from 15 residues. CDR3 region: CASSPSLVGRYEAFN. For the CDR3, the DNA is TGTGCCAGCAGCCCCTCTTTAGTTGGGAGATATGAAGCTTTCAAT.

This clonotype was recorded at least ten times. CDR3: CASSPTSGGMRSYNEQFF. For the CDR3, the DNA is TGTGCCAGCAGTCCGACTAGCGGGGGTATGAGGTCCTACAATGAGCAGTTCTTC. V gene TRBV28 combines with J gene TRBJ2-1; TRBD2 agrees at 12 bases. Germline-derived CDR1 and CDR2 are MDHEN and SYDVKM. Unmatched junction bases numbered 9, after V lost 5 bases and J lost 1 base. This CDR3 is 18 amino acids long.

The chain combines TRBV28 with TRBJ2-7; no reliable D call. CDR3 length equals 15 residues. Germline V gives CDR1 MDHEN, CDR2 SYDVKM. V dropped 5 bases and J dropped 0 bases, with 14 bases sitting between them. The CDR3: CASSQPALGSYEQYV. The CDR3 coding sequence is TGTGCCAGCAGTCAACCGGCTCTAGGCTCCTACGAGCAGTACGTC.

This clonotype was counted at least ten times. J is TRBJ1-2 and V is TRBV12-3 or TRBV12-4; D not resolved. The CDR3 is 13 residues long. V was shortened by 2 bases and J by 1 base, with 5 bases between the two germline ends. CDR3 nucleotides: TGTGCCAGCAGTTTAACCCGTAACTATGGCTACACCTTC. This codes for CASSLTRNYGYTF.

This clonotype has ten or more counts. The V and J genes are TRBV7-6 and TRBJ1-4; D is perhaps TRBD1 (5 bases). The germline V gene encodes CDR1 SGHVS and CDR2 FNYEAQ. Trimming removed 5 bases at V and 7 bases at J, with 11 bases between. The CDR3 is 13 residues long. The CDR3 is CASSRQTGEKLFF. CDR3 sequence (DNA): TGTGCCAGCAGCCGACAGACGGGTGAAAAACTGTTTTTT.

There are many counts of this clonotype. This sequence joins TRBV10-3 and TRBJ1-5; 8 positions agree with TRBD1. Germline assignment: CDR1 ENHRY and CDR2 SYGVKD. CDR3 length: 15 residues. V lost 6 bases, J lost 5 bases, and 9 bases stayed unmatched. The CDR3 here is CAIRSDRGQDQPQHF. The CDR3 DNA reads TGTGCCATCAGATCTGACAGGGGACAGGATCAGCCCCAGCATTTT.

Ten or more counts support this clonotype. The junction shows a germline mismatch at one end, possibly a read error. This chain joins TRBV18 and TRBJ2-1; the match to TRBD2 covers 8 bases. This CDR3 comprises 15 residues. CDR1 KGHSH and CDR2 LQKENI come from the germline V gene. The CDR3 protein is CASSPSGLVGNEHFF. CDR3 coding DNA: TGTGCCAGCTCACCCTCGGGACTAGTAGGCAATGAGCATTTCTTC.

This clonotype was counted at least ten times. The junction departs from germline at one end; a sequencing error may be responsible. The chain recombines TRBV10-2 with TRBJ1-5; D is ambiguous. The CDR3 sequence is 15 residues long. The germline V gene encodes CDR1 WSHSY and CDR2 SAAADI. CDR3 region: CASSERRDSNQPQNF. CDR3 in DNA: TGCGCCAGCAGTGAGCGAAGGGATAGCAATCAGCCCCAGAATTTT.

The table lists this clonotype with a few counts. The rearrangement uses TRBV20-1 and TRBJ1-5; possible D gene TRBD1, 5 bases. V was cut by 3 bases and J by 1 base, with 10 bases left in between. This CDR3 is 14 amino acids long. Germline assignment: CDR1 DFQATT and CDR2 SNEGSKA (reference sequence). The CDR3 bases are TGCAGTGCTAGTGACGGGGCGAGCAATCAGCCCCAGCATTTT. This sequence encodes CSASDGASNQPQHF.

This clonotype was seen ten or more times. The chain carries TRBV10-3 and TRBJ2-3, with 11 bases matching TRBD2. Germline V gene sequence: CDR1 ENHRY, CDR2 SYGVKD. The V and J ends lost 10 bases and 6 bases, in that order; junction bases with no gene match: 9. The CDR3 totals 14 residues. The CDR3 reads CATRGSGGADTQYF. CDR3 bases: TGTGCCACCAGAGGTAGCGGGGGGGCCGATACGCAGTATTTT.

V usage is TRBV5-5 and J usage is TRBJ2-2; D is unclear. Germline CDR1 reads SGHKS; CDR2 reads YYEKEE (reference sequence). CDR3 length equals 15 residues. Trimming stripped 4 bases from V and 4 bases from J, with 14 bases between. The CDR3 nucleotides are TGTGCCAGCAGCCCTCGGGTGGGCGTCACCGGGGAGCTGTTTTTT. Translated: CASSPRVGVTGELFF.

This clonotype was seen at least ten times. The rearrangement uses TRBV5-1 and TRBJ1-5; D is uncertain. This CDR3 has 14 amino acids. Germline loops: CDR1 SGHRS, CDR2 YFSETQ. V dropped 0 bases and J dropped 5 bases, with 9 bases sitting between them. The CDR3 DNA reads TGCGCCAGCAGCTTGGAGAGGTTGGATCAGCCCCAGCATTTT. This encodes CASSLERLDQPQHF. Together with reference TRBV5-1 and TRBJ1-5, the CDR3 gives the full variable domain: KAGVTQTPRYLIKTRGQQVTLSCSPISGHRSVSWYQQTPGQGLQFLFEYFSETQRNKGNFPGRFSGRQFSNSRSEMNVSTLELGDSALYLCASSLERLDQPQHFGDGTRLSIL.

This clonotype came up a few times. The chain combines TRBV20-1 with TRBJ1-6, with D hard to call. Germline V lookup: CDR1 DFQATT, CDR2 SNEGSKA (reference sequence). V lost 3 bases to trimming and J lost 9 bases, with 9 bases between them. The CDR3 extends over 12 amino acids. The CDR3 sequence is CSARGSLSPLHF. The DNA of the CDR3 is TGCAGTGCTAGGGGGTCTCTTTCACCCCTCCACTTT.

This clonotype was recorded at least ten times. The rearrangement joins TRBV18 to TRBJ1-1; TRBD1 matches at 9 bases. The CDR3 loop spans 15 amino acids. After removal of 6 bases from V and 7 bases from J, the junction contained 12 bases not matched to a gene. The germline V gene has CDR1 KGHSH and CDR2 LQKENI. In nucleotides, the CDR3 is TGTGCCAGCTCCACCGGGACAGGGAATCTAGGTGAAGCTTTCTTT. Encoded protein: CASSTGTGNLGEAFF. Supplemented by reference TRBV18 and TRBJ1-1, the full variable domain reads NAGVMQNPRHLVRRRGQEARLRCSPMKGHSHVYWYRQLPEEGLKFMVYLQKENIIDESGMPKERFSAEFPKEGPSILRIQQVVRGDSAAYFCASSTGTGNLGEAFFGQGTRLTVV.

This clonotype was counted at least ten times. The CDR3 spells CASSLQGRVTEAFF. For the CDR3, the DNA is TGTGCCAGCAGTTTGCAGGGAAGGGTCACTGAAGCTTTCTTT. The chain carries TRBV12-3 or TRBV12-4 and TRBJ1-1; D may be TRBD1 (5 bases). V gave up 3 bases and J gave up 4 bases, with 12 bases separating them. The CDR3 contains 14 residues.

There are many counts of this clonotype. The V and J genes are TRBV30 and TRBJ1-6; TRBD1 agrees at 9 bases. The V gene's germline CDR1 is GTSNPN and CDR2 SVGIG (reference sequence). CDR3 length: 14 amino acids. Unmatched junction bases numbered 4, after V lost 5 bases and J lost 5 bases. CDR3 bases: TGTGCCTGGGGACAGGGGCTCGATAATTCACCCCTCCACTTT. It encodes CAWGQGLDNSPLHF. Supplemented by reference TRBV30 and TRBJ1-6, the full variable domain reads SQTIHQWPATLVQPVGSPLSLECTVEGTSNPNLYWYRQAAGRGLQLLFYSVGIGQISSEVPQNLSASRPQDRQFILSSKKLLLSDSGFYLCAWGQGLDNSPLHFGNGTRLTVT.

This clonotype came up many times. CDR3 amino acids: CASSVDMITEAFF. The DNA of the CDR3 is TGTGCCAGCAGCGTCGACATGATCACTGAAGCTTTCTTT. This chain links TRBV7-9 with TRBJ1-1; D is uncertain. Trimming stripped 5 bases from V and 4 bases from J, with 11 bases between. The CDR3 totals 13 residues. The germline CDR1 and CDR2 sequences are SEHNR and FQNEAQ (reference sequence).

This clonotype was recorded at least ten times. This sequence joins TRBV20-1 and TRBJ2-1; D is unresolved. The CDR3 loop spans 15 amino acids. Deletions cut 0 bases from V and 0 bases from J, with 9 bases between. CDR1 and CDR2 from the germline V gene are DFQATT and SNEGSKA (reference sequence). The CDR3 bases are TGCAGTGCTAGAGATTCAGACTCCTCCTACAATGAGCAGTTCTTC. Its translation: CSARDSDSSYNEQFF.

Regarding this clonotype: One end of the junction does not line up with germline, which may come from a read error. The rearrangement joins TRBV5-1 to TRBJ1-5; D may be TRBD1 (5 bases). The V gene's germline CDR1 is SGHRS and CDR2 YFSETQ. The length of the CDR3 is 15 residues. The CDR3 DNA follows: TGCGCCAGCAGCTTGGGGACACTGGTTGGGCAGCCCCAGAATTTT. It codes for CASSLGTLVGQPQNF.

At least ten counts were recorded for this clonotype. This chain uses TRBV6-2 or TRBV6-3 with TRBJ1-1; D may be TRBD1 (6 bases). V lost 5 bases, J lost 4 bases, and 11 bases lay in between. The CDR3 is made up of 13 amino acids. Germline V gene sequence: CDR1 MNHEY, CDR2 SVGEGT. The CDR3 DNA reads as TGTGCCAGCAGTACGGACAGCTCCACTGAAGCTTTCTTT. Translated: CASSTDSSTEAFF.

This clonotype was seen repeatedly, ten times or more. This chain uses TRBV7-6 with TRBJ2-7; 8 bases fit TRBD1. With 4 bases clipped from V and 1 base from J, the junction kept 6 bases outside the gene matches. The CDR3 length is 15 residues. CDR1 SGHVS and CDR2 FNYEAQ come from the germline V gene. CDR3 residues: CASSSGQGTSYEQYF. CDR3 coding DNA: TGTGCCAGCAGCTCCGGACAGGGAACGTCCTACGAGCAGTACTTC.

This clonotype was recorded at least ten times. The genes are TRBV4-2 and TRBJ1-3; TRBD1 aligns across 7 bases. The CDR3 spans 16 residues. The J segment lost 0 bases and the V segment lost 3 bases, leaving 5 bases of the junction unmatched. Germline CDR1 is LGHNA and CDR2 is YNFKEQ. This CDR3 reads CASSQAQGLSGNTIYF. CDR3 sequence (DNA): TGTGCCAGCAGCCAGGCACAGGGGCTCTCTGGAAACACCATATATTTT.

This clonotype has a count of ten or more. The chain employs TRBV7-2 and TRBJ1-5, with 8 bases lining up with TRBD1. Germline CDR1 reads SGHTA; CDR2 reads FQGNSA. V lost 5 bases to trimming and J lost 3 bases; unmatched junction nucleotides: 12. CDR3 length equals 17 residues. The CDR3 sequence is CASSPLPTGADNQPQHF. The CDR3 DNA follows: TGTGCCAGCAGCCCTCTACCGACAGGGGCCGACAATCAGCCCCAGCATTTT.

This clonotype was recorded many times. The rearrangement uses TRBV5-1 and TRBJ1-3; 7 bases match TRBD1. This CDR3 has 16 residues. The germline V gene encodes CDR1 SGHRS and CDR2 YFSETQ. V dropped 0 bases and J dropped 3; count of bases not matched to a gene: 6. The CDR3 nucleotides read TGCGCCAGCAGCTTGGCGGGACAGATTTTTGGAAACACCATATATTTT. Its protein product is CASSLAGQIFGNTIYF. Together with reference TRBV5-1 and TRBJ1-3, the CDR3 gives the full variable domain: KAGVTQTPRYLIKTRGQQVTLSCSPISGHRSVSWYQQTPGQGLQFLFEYFSETQRNKGNFPGRFSGRQFSNSRSEMNVSTLELGDSALYLCASSLAGQIFGNTIYFGEGSWLTVV.

This clonotype occurred once. The V gene is TRBV5-8, the J gene TRBJ2-5; possible D gene TRBD1, 6 bases. CDR3 length equals 15 residues. Germline-derived CDR1 and CDR2 are SGHTS and YDEGEE. V lost 0 bases, J lost 7 bases, and 16 bases lay in between. Written as DNA, the CDR3 is TGTGCCAGCAGCTTGGTCACAGGGAACGGAGGGACCCAGTACTTC. Protein product: CASSLVTGNGGTQYF.

Many counts were recorded for this clonotype. CDR3 sequence (DNA): TGCAGTGCTCTAAGGGAGACAGTGATCAACTATAGCAATCAGCCCCAGCATTTT. It specifies CSALRETVINYSNQPQHF. V gene TRBV20-1 combines with J gene TRBJ1-5; perhaps TRBD1 as D (5 bases). Germline V gene lookup returns CDR1 DFQATT and CDR2 SNEGSKA (reference sequence). V was cut by 5 bases and J by 0 bases, with 23 bases left in between. There are 18 residues in the CDR3.

Many counts were recorded for this clonotype. This chain joins TRBV20-1 and TRBJ1-2; TRBD1 agrees at 12 bases. Germline V lookup: CDR1 DFQATT, CDR2 SNEGSKA (reference sequence). Losses at the gene ends were 1 base for V and 5 bases for J; bases not matched to a gene: 8. This CDR3 has 16 residues. The CDR3 DNA sequence: TGCAGTGCTAGAGCCCCGGGACAGGGGGCTTGGTATGGCTACACCTTC. Residues: CSARAPGQGAWYGYTF.

This clonotype has more than one count but fewer than ten. The chain couples TRBV9 to TRBJ2-3; 9 nucleotides match TRBD2. J gave up 5 bases and V 2 bases, and 3 bases lay outside the gene matches. The CDR3 is 14 amino acids. The germline V gene encodes CDR1 SGDLS and CDR2 YYNGEE. The CDR3 region is CASSVLSGRDTQYF. CDR3 DNA: TGTGCCAGCAGCGTCCTTAGCGGGAGAGATACGCAGTATTTT.

This clonotype has ten or more counts. J is TRBJ2-2 and V is TRBV4-3; 8 bases are shared with TRBD1. The V and J ends lost 1 base and 5 bases, in that order; junction bases with no gene match: 9. CDR1 and CDR2 (germline): LGHNA, YSLEER. The CDR3 spans 17 residues. The CDR3 here is CASSQGVPGGATGELFF. The CDR3 nucleotides read TGCGCCAGCAGCCAAGGGGTACCAGGGGGCGCGACCGGGGAGCTGTTTTTT.